Each of the 27 T cell receptor beta chains below was sequenced from the same sample in a study of shared clonotypes between healthy human individuals (TCRdb year 2020). The library relied on the immunoSEQ multiplex PCR assay. Held by TCRdb, this immuneACCESS table contains in-frame sequences only and omits some clones. Under half of the omission traces to an unresolved V gene where checked; the cause of the rest is unknown. Across this sample there are over a million clones, with around 74% seen only once. The ten top clones hold 1.2% to 1.5% of the sample. Sequenced: memory CD4+ T cells sorted from blood. The sample's cell subset or site, from its label and the paper: CD45RA-negative fraction. The receptors were sampled from a man aged 18 to 29 in good health.

The J gene is TRBJ2-5, the V gene TRBV27; no clear D gene. This CDR3 has 13 amino acids. Deletions cut 3 bases from V and 1 base from J, with 6 bases between. In germline, CDR1 is MNHEY, CDR2 SMNVEV (reference sequence). The CDR3 protein is CASSFRIQETQYF. The DNA for the CDR3 is TGTGCCAGCAGTTTCAGGATCCAAGAGACCCAGTACTTC.

This clone was detected only a few times. This chain joins TRBV7-2 and TRBJ2-5, with unresolved D. Germline loops: CDR1 SGHTA, CDR2 FQGNSA. The CDR3 totals 13 residues. V was trimmed by 0 bases and J by 5 bases, leaving 7 bases between them. The CDR3 spells CASSLARSETQYF. The CDR3 region has the DNA TGTGCCAGCAGCTTAGCCCGTAGTGAGACCCAGTACTTC.

V and J are TRBV28 and TRBJ1-1, with D unclear. V was clipped by 5 bases and J by 5 bases, with 18 bases between them. Germline CDR1 reads MDHEN; CDR2 reads SYDVKM. The CDR3 loop spans 15 amino acids. This CDR3 is CASSPEEDGSTEAFF. The CDR3 coding sequence is TGTGCCAGCAGTCCGGAGGAAGATGGTTCTACTGAAGCTTTCTTT.

The genes are TRBV19 and TRBJ1-5; D call uncertain. CDR3 length: 12 amino acids. V gave up 5 bases and J gave up 6 bases, with 8 bases separating them. In germline, CDR1 is LNHDA, CDR2 SQIVND (reference sequence). CDR3 DNA: TGTGCCAGTAGTGGATGGGGTCAGCCCCAGCATTTT. This sequence encodes CASSGWGQPQHF.

This chain connects TRBV11-2 to TRBJ1-1, with D perhaps TRBD1 (6 bases). Trimming cost V 6 bases and J 7 bases, with 15 bases left between them. The V gene's germline CDR1 is SGHAT and CDR2 FQNNGV. This CDR3 is 13 amino acids long. CDR3 loop: CASSFGGPGEAFF. The CDR3 bases are TGTGCCAGCAGTTTTGGGGGGCCAGGTGAAGCTTTCTTT.

The chain couples TRBV7-9 to TRBJ2-2; no clear D. The CDR3 runs 12 residues. CDR1 is SEHNR, CDR2 FQNEAQ, per germline (reference sequence). The V end was cut by 5 bases, the J end by 6 bases, with 7 bases between. The CDR3 DNA is TGTGCCAGCAGCGAGGTGTCCGGGGAGCTGTTTTTT. Residues: CASSEVSGELFF. The full variable domain, its missing parts supplied by reference TRBV7-9 and TRBJ2-2, is DTGVSQNPRHKITKRGQNVTFRCDPISEHNRLYWYRQTLGQGPEFLTYFQNEAQLEKSRLLSDRFSAERPKGSFSTLEIQRTEQGDSAMYLCASSEVSGELFFGEGSRLTVL.

As for this clone: A much larger clone lies a single base off, so this may be a read error. J is TRBJ2-2 and V is TRBV5-5; 9 bases match TRBD1. This CDR3 has 15 amino acids. V was clipped by 3 bases and J by 2 bases; unmatched bases: 2. CDR1 is SGHKS, CDR2 YYEKEE, per germline (reference sequence). In DNA, the CDR3 is TGTGCCAGCAGCTGGGGACAGGGCAACACCGGGGAGCTGTTTTTT. Its protein is CASSWGQGNTGELFF.

The chain couples TRBV30 to TRBJ2-7, with D possibly being TRBD1 (5 bases). V gave up 0 bases and J gave up 4 bases, with 13 bases separating them. This CDR3 has 14 residues. The V gene's germline CDR1 is GTSNPN and CDR2 SVGIG (reference sequence). The CDR3: CAWSVGRQGYEQYF. The CDR3 DNA follows: TGTGCCTGGAGTGTAGGTCGCCAGGGATACGAGCAGTACTTC.

V and J are TRBV6-1 and TRBJ2-1, with D hard to call. V lost 6 bases to trimming and J lost 5 bases, with 17 bases between them. The CDR3 has 15 amino acids. CDR1 is MNHNS, CDR2 SASEGT, per germline. The CDR3 loop reads CASSLWGGDNNEQFF. DNA for the CDR3: TGTGCCAGCAGCCTTTGGGGTGGGGATAACAATGAGCAGTTCTTC.

The V call is TRBV6-1, the J call TRBJ2-2; TRBD1 matches at 7 bases. The CDR3 is 15 residues long. Germline V gene data show CDR1 as MNHNS and CDR2 as SASEGT. V lost 6 bases, J lost 0 bases, and 4 bases stayed unmatched. The DNA for the CDR3 is TGTGCCAGCAGGAGGGACAGCGCGAACACCGGGGAGCTGTTTTTT. Translation gives CASRRDSANTGELFF.

This chain connects TRBV6-4 to TRBJ2-1; possibly TRBD1 for D (7 bases). The CDR3 contains 19 residues. The V end lost 6 bases, the J end lost 4 bases, and 28 bases lay between the germline ends. Germline CDR1 is MRHNA and CDR2 is SNTAGT. The CDR3: CASRLPTGRWRGDYNEQFF. CDR3 in DNA: TGTGCCAGCAGACTACCGACAGGGAGGTGGAGGGGAGATTACAATGAGCAGTTCTTC.

This chain connects TRBV6-1 to TRBJ2-7; tentatively, D is TRBD2 (6 bases). This CDR3 is built from 14 residues. The germline V gene encodes CDR1 MNHNS and CDR2 SASEGT. Trimming shortened V by 4 bases and J by 2 bases, and 12 bases separated the two germline ends. The CDR3 DNA sequence: TGTGCCAGCAGTGTTGGAGGGCTCCCCTACGAGCAGTACTTC. It encodes CASSVGGLPYEQYF.

This chain links TRBV5-6 with TRBJ1-6; TRBD1 is a possible D gene (5 bases). This CDR3 has 16 amino acids. Germline assignment: CDR1 SGHDT and CDR2 YYEEEE. V was clipped by 4 bases and J by 0 bases, with 11 bases between them. The DNA of the CDR3 is TGTGCCAGCAGCGACCCAGGGAGCTCCTATAATTCACCCCTCCACTTT. Residues: CASSDPGSSYNSPLHF.

J is TRBJ2-7 and V is TRBV27, with D unresolved. Trimming removed 3 bases from V and 5 bases from J, with 14 bases in between. The germline CDR1 and CDR2 sequences are MNHEY and SMNVEV (reference sequence). The CDR3 covers 14 residues. The CDR3 nucleotides read TGTGCCAGCAGTTTGTCAAGGGTTTCAAACGAGCAGTACTTC. Translation gives CASSLSRVSNEQYF.

V is TRBV5-1 and J is TRBJ1-1, with D uncertain. CDR3 size: 13 residues. Trimming removed 7 bases from V and 0 bases from J, with 10 bases in between. Germline CDR1 reads SGHRS; CDR2 reads YFSETQ. The CDR3: CASGRDLNTEAFF. For the CDR3, the DNA is TGCGCCAGCGGTAGAGACCTGAACACTGAAGCTTTCTTT. The whole variable domain, remainder taken from reference TRBV5-1 and TRBJ1-1, is KAGVTQTPRYLIKTRGQQVTLSCSPISGHRSVSWYQQTPGQGLQFLFEYFSETQRNKGNFPGRFSGRQFSNSRSEMNVSTLELGDSALYLCASGRDLNTEAFFGQGTRLTVV.

V usage is TRBV6-1 and J usage is TRBJ2-3; 7 bases are shared with TRBD2. CDR1 is MNHNS, CDR2 SASEGT, per germline. The CDR3 runs to 12 residues. V was pared by 5 bases and J by 8 bases, with 4 bases of the junction left unmatched. The CDR3, as DNA: TGTGCCAGCAGTAGGGCGGGAGCTACGCAGTATTTT. Translated: CASSRAGATQYF.

V usage is TRBV4-2 and J usage is TRBJ2-5; 12 nucleotides align to TRBD2. Germline V gives CDR1 LGHNA, CDR2 YNFKEQ. The junction had 3 bases not matched to a gene; V was cut back by 4 bases and J by 0 bases. The CDR3 is 16 amino acids. The CDR3: CASSPGTSGYQETQYF. CDR3 nucleotides: TGTGCCAGCAGCCCTGGGACTAGCGGGTACCAAGAGACCCAGTACTTC.

The CDR3 reads CASTGAGPFGNQPQHF. CDR3 nucleotide sequence: TGTGCCAGTACTGGGGCAGGGCCTTTCGGAAATCAGCCCCAGCATTTT. The chain links TRBV19 to TRBJ1-5; TRBD1 might be the D (5 bases). CDR3 length: 16 residues. V shed 7 bases and J shed 4 bases, with 20 bases lying between them. CDR1 and CDR2 from the germline V gene are LNHDA and SQIVND (reference sequence).

The rearrangement uses TRBV6-6 and TRBJ1-5; the D is unclear. Between the trimmed V and J ends, which lost 0 bases and 6 bases, there was a span of 15 bases. This CDR3 is built from 16 residues. The germline V gene has CDR1 MNHNY and CDR2 SVGAGI (reference sequence). Here the CDR3 reads CASSYSNGEGSQPQHF. The DNA of the CDR3 is TGTGCCAGCAGTTACTCGAACGGGGAAGGTTCTCAGCCCCAGCATTTT.

The genes are TRBV10-3 and TRBJ2-5; D may match TRBD1 or TRBD2 (5 bases each). V lost 0 bases to trimming and J lost 8 bases, with 10 bases between them. CDR1 and CDR2 from the germline V gene are ENHRY and SYGVKD. This CDR3 is built from 13 residues. The CDR3 nucleotides read TGTGCCATCAGTGAGTCGGGACCTGTCACCCAGTACTTC. This encodes CAISESGPVTQYF.

About this clone itself: At the DNA level, this CDR3 is encoded by other sequences in the same sample as well. The chain employs TRBV19 and TRBJ2-7, with D possibly being TRBD1 (6 bases). V lost 2 bases to trimming and J lost 1 base, with 9 bases between them. This CDR3 is 14 amino acids long. CDR1 is LNHDA, CDR2 SQIVND, per germline (reference sequence). This CDR3 is CASSIQGSSYEQYF. The DNA of the CDR3 is TGTGCCAGTAGTATACAGGGGTCTTCCTACGAGCAGTACTTC.

The chain recombines TRBV27 with TRBJ2-7, with 9 bases that match TRBD1. V trimming: 5 bases; J trimming: 6 bases; junction bases outside the gene matches: 5. The CDR3 has 13 residues. Germline V lookup: CDR1 MNHEY, CDR2 SMNVEV (reference sequence). Here the CDR3 reads CASSRDRVSEQYF. CDR3 nucleotide sequence: TGTGCCAGCAGTCGGGACAGGGTCTCCGAGCAGTACTTC.

V is TRBV5-1 and J is TRBJ2-7; 9 bases agree with TRBD1. Per germline, CDR1 SGHRS and CDR2 YFSETQ. The CDR3 totals 14 residues. Trimming removed 1 base from V and 6 bases from J; junction bases left unmatched: 5. The CDR3 loop reads CASSLSTGGLEQYF. In nucleotides, the CDR3 is TGCGCCAGCAGCTTGAGCACAGGGGGCCTCGAGCAGTACTTC.

J is TRBJ2-7 and V is TRBV2; a possible D gene is TRBD2 (5 bases). The germline gives CDR1 SNHLY, CDR2 FYNNEI. The germline V and J ends were trimmed by 3 bases and 6 bases, with 15 bases remaining between them. This CDR3 region has 14 residues. The CDR3 reads CASSEFLAAGEQYF. The CDR3, as DNA: TGTGCCAGCAGTGAGTTCCTAGCCGCAGGCGAGCAGTACTTC.

The V call is TRBV6-5, the J call TRBJ2-2, with a weak D call TRBD2 (5 bases). The germline gives CDR1 MNHEY, CDR2 SVGAGI. The CDR3 has 16 residues. Trimming cost V 2 bases and J 5 bases, with 15 bases left between them. In DNA, the CDR3 is TGTGCCAGCAGTTACATTCCACCCCCGGGAACCGGGGAGCTGTTTTTT. Protein sequence: CASSYIPPPGTGELFF.

The V call is TRBV5-4, the J call TRBJ1-6, with no clear D. Trimming removed 0 bases at V and 14 bases at J, with 15 bases between. From germline, CDR1 is SGHNT and CDR2 YYREEE (reference sequence). The CDR3 runs 14 residues. Here the CDR3 reads CASSLENAVGSLHF. CDR3 coding DNA: TGTGCCAGCAGCTTGGAAAACGCGGTAGGATCCCTCCACTTT.

This chain links TRBV7-6 with TRBJ2-5; maybe TRBD2 (6 bases). The length of the CDR3 is 14 residues. From germline, CDR1 is SGHVS and CDR2 FNYEAQ. The V end lost 5 bases, the J end lost 2 bases, and 12 bases lay between the germline ends. The CDR3 loop is CASSLSGFQETQYF. DNA for the CDR3: TGTGCCAGCAGCCTTAGCGGATTTCAAGAGACCCAGTACTTC.